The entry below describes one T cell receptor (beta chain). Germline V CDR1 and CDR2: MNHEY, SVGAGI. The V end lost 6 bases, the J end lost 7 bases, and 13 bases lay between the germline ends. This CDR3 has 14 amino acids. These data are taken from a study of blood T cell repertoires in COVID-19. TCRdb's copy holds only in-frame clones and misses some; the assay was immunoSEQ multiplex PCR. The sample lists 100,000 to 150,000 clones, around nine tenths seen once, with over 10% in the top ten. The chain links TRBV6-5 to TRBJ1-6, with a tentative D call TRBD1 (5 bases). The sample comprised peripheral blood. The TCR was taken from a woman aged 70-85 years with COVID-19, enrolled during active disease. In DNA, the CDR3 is TGTGCCAGCAGAGCGGGACTTTTAAATTCACCCCTCCACTTT. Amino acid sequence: CASRAGLLNSPLHF.